This T cell receptor (beta chain) was identified in a study of Graves' ophthalmopathy and Graves' hyperthyroidism. Trimming removed 7 bases from V and 5 bases from J; junction bases left unmatched: 10. The CDR3 totals 17 residues. CDR1 and CDR2 (germline): MRHNA, SNTAGT. This clonotype was seen ten or more times. Researchers took RNA transcripts and amplified TCR beta CDR3 regions from them. The workflow started with a first-round RT-PCR run with HTBI primers and then moved on to a second-round multiplex PCR. TCRdb re-analysed the multiplex PCR reads in MiXCR, keeping a single row per CDR3 protein. The data show 620,000 or so distinct CDR3 sequences, approximately 22% seen once.

The TCR originated in a woman between 18 and 29 years old with stable Graves' hyperthyroidism. Some clones in this sample may be carry-over from other donors' samples. The genes are TRBV6-4 and TRBJ2-2, with TRBD2 identical over 13 bases. Source material: peripheral blood. The CDR3 reads CASTTLAGGPGTGELFF. CDR3 nucleotides: TGTGCCAGCACCACACTAGCGGGGGGGCCCGGGACCGGGGAGCTGTTTTTT.